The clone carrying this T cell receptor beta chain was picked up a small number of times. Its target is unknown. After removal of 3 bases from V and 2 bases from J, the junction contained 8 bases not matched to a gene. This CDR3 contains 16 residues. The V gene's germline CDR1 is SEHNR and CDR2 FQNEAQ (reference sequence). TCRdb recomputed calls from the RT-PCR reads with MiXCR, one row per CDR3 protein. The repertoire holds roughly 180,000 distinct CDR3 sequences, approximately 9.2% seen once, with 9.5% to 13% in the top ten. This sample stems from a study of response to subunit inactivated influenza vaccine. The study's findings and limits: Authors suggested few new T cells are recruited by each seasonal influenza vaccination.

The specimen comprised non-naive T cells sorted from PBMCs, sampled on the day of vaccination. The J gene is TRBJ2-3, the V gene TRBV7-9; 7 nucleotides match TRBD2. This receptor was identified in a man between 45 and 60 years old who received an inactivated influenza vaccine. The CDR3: CASSLGGVTFTDTQYF. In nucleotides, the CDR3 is TGTGCCAGCAGCTTGGGGGGGGTGACCTTCACAGATACGCAGTATTTT.